This T cell receptor beta chain appears in the sequencing data of a study of T cells in Graves' hyperthyroidism and ophthalmopathy. Study-level background: Peripheral blood samples were taken at initial diagnosis, prior to any treatment.

This clonotype was seen at least ten times. The CDR3 has 12 amino acids. V dropped 6 bases and J dropped 6 bases, with 12 bases sitting between them. CDR1 and CDR2 (germline): SQVTM, ANQGSEA. TCR beta CDR3 regions were amplified from RNA transcripts. HTBI primers were used for first-round RT-PCR of the TCR CDR3. TCRdb processed the multiplex PCR reads anew with MiXCR; each CDR3 protein has one entry. This table has 500,000 to 650,000 distinct CDR3 sequences, under 20% appearing once. The sequencing sample was made of blood. The receptor was isolated from a woman aged 18-30 years with Graves' ophthalmopathy. J is TRBJ2-1 and V is TRBV29-1; tentative D call: TRBD2 (6 bases). Here the CDR3 DNA reads TGCAGCGTAGAGGACTATCTCAATGAGCAGTTCTTC. Residues: CSVEDYLNEQFF.